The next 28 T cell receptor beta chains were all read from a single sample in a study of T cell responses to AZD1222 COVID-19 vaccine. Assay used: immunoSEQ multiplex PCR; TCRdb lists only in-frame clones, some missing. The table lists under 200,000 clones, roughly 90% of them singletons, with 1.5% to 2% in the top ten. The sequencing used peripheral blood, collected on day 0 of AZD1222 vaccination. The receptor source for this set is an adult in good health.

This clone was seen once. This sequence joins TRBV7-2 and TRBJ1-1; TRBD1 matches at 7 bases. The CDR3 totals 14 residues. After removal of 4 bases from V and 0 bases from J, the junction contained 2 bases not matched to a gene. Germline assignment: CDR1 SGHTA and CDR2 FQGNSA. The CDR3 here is CASSSQGLNTEAFF. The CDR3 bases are TGTGCCAGCAGCTCACAGGGGCTGAACACTGAAGCTTTCTTT.

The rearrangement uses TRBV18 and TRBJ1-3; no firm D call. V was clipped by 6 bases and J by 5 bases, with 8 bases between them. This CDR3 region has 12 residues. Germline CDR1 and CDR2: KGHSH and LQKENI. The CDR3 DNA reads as TGTGCCAGCTCGCTAACTAGAAACACCATATATTTT. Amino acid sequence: CASSLTRNTIYF.

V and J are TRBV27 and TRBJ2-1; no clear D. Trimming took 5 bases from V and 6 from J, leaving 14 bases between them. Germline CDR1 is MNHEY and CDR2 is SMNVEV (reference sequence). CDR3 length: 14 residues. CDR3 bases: TGTGCCAGCAGTGAAACAAGGGTCCGCAATGAGCAGTTCTTC. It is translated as CASSETRVRNEQFF.

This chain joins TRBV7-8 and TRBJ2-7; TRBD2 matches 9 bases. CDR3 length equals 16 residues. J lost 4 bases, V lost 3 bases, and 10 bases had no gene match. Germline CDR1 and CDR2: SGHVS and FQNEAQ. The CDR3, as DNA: TGTGCCAGCAGCTTGGGCGGAGCGGGGGGACTTTACGAGCAGTACTTC. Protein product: CASSLGGAGGLYEQYF. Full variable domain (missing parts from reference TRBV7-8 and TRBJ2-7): GAGVSQSPRYKVAKRGQDVALRCDPISGHVSLFWYQQALGQGPEFLTYFQNEAQLDKSGLPSDRFFAERPEGSVSTLKIQRTQQEDSAVYLCASSLGGAGGLYEQYFGPGTRLTVT.

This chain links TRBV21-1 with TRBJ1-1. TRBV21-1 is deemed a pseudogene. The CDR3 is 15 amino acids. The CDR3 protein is CASSKVISPKPGAFF. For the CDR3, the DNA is TGTGCCAGCAGCAAAGTAATCTCCCCGAAACCTGGGGCTTTCTTT.

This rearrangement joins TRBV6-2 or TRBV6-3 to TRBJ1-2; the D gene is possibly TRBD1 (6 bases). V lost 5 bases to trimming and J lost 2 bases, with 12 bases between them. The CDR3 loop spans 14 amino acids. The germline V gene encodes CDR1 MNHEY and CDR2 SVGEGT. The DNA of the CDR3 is TGTGCCAGCAGTACATGGGGACAAAACTATGGCTACACCTTC. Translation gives CASSTWGQNYGYTF.

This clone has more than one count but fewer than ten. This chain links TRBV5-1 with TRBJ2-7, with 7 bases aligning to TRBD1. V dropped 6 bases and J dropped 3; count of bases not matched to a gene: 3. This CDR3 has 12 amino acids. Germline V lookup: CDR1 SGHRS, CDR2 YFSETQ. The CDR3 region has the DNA TGCGCCAGCACGTCAGGGGGCTACGAGCAGTACTTC. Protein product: CASTSGGYEQYF.

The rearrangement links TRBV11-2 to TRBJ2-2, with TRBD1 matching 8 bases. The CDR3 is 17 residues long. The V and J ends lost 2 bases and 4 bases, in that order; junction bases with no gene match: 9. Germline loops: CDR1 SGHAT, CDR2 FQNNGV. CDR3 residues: CASSLSYTGGITGELFF. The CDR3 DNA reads TGTGCCAGCAGCTTATCGTATACAGGGGGTATCACCGGGGAGCTGTTTTTT. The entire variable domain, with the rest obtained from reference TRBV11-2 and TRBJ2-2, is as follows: EAGVAQSPRYKIIEKRQSVAFWCNPISGHATLYWYQQILGQGPKLLIQFQNNGVVDDSQLPKDRFSAERLKGVDSTLKIQPAKLEDSAVYLCASSLSYTGGITGELFFGEGSRLTVL.

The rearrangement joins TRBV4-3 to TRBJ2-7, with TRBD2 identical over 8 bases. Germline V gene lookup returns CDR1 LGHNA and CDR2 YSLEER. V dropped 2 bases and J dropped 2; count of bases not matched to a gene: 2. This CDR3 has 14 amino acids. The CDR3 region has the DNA TGCGCCAGCAGCCAATTCGGGGGGGCCTACGAGCAGTACTTC. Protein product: CASSQFGGAYEQYF.

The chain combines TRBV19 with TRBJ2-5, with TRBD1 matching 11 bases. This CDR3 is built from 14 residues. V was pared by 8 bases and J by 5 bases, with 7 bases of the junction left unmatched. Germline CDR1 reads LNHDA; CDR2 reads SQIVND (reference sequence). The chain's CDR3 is CASGDRGFGETQYF. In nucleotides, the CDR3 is TGTGCCAGTGGGGACAGGGGGTTTGGGGAGACCCAGTACTTC.

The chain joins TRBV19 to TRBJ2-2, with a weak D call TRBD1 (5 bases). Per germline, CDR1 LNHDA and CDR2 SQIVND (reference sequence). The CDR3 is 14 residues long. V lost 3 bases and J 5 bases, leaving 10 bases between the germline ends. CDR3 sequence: CASSIQGSTGELFF. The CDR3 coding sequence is TGTGCCAGTAGTATTCAGGGCAGTACCGGGGAGCTGTTTTTT.

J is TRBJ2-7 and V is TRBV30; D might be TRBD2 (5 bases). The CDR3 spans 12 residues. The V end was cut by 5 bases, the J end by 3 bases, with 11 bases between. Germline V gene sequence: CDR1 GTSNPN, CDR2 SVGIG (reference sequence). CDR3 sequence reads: CAWGLLRYEQYF. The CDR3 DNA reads TGTGCCTGGGGACTGCTTCGCTACGAGCAGTACTTC.

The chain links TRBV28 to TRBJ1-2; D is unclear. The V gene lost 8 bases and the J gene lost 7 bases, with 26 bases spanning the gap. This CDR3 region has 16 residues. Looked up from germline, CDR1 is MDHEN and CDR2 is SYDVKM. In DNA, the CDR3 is TGTGCCAGCCAGCCCAGCTTAGGGCAGGCGCCTGTTGGCTACACCTTC. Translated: CASQPSLGQAPVGYTF.

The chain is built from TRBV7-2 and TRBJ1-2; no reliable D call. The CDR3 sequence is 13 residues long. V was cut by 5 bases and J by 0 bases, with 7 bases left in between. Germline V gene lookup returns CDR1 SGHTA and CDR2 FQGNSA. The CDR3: CASSQPSNYGYTF. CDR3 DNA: TGTGCCAGCAGCCAGCCTTCTAACTATGGCTACACCTTC.

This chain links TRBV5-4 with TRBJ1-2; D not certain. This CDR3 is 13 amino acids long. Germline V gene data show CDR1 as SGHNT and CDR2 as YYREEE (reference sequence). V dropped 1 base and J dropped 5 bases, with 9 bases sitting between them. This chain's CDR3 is CASSLTAEYGYTF. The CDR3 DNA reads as TGTGCCAGCAGCTTGACGGCGGAGTATGGCTACACCTTC.

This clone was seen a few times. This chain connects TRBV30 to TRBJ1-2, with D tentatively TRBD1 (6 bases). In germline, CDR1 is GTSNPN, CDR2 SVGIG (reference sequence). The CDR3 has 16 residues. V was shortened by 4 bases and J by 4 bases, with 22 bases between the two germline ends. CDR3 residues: CAWTGGLQTGTYGYTF. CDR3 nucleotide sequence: TGTGCCTGGACGGGGGGCCTCCAAACAGGAACCTATGGCTACACCTTC.

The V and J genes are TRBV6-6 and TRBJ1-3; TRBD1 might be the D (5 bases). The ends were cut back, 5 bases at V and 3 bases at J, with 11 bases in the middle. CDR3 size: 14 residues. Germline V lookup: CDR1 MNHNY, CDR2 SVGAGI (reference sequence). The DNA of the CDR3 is TGTGCCAGCAGTACCGGGGGGTTTGGAAACACCATATATTTT. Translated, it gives CASSTGGFGNTIYF.

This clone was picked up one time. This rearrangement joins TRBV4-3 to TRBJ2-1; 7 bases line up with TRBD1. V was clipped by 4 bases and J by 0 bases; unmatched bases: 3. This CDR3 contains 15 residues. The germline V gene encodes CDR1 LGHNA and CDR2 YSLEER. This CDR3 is CASSRDSSSYNEQFF. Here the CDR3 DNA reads TGCGCCAGCAGCCGGGACAGTTCCTCCTACAATGAGCAGTTCTTC.

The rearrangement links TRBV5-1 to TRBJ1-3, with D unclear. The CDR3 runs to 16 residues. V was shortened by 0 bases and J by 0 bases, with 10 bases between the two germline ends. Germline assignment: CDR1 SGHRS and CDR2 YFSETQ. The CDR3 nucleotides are TGCGCCAGCAGCTTGGGAGGGCTACCCTCTGGAAACACCATATATTTT. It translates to CASSLGGLPSGNTIYF. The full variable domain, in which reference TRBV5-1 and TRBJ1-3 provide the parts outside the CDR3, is KAGVTQTPRYLIKTRGQQVTLSCSPISGHRSVSWYQQTPGQGLQFLFEYFSETQRNKGNFPGRFSGRQFSNSRSEMNVSTLELGDSALYLCASSLGGLPSGNTIYFGEGSWLTVV.

The CDR3 reads CASSVAGRMNEQFF. CDR3 DNA sequence: TGTGCCAGCAGCGTAGCCGGGAGGATGAATGAGCAGTTCTTC. The V call is TRBV9, the J call TRBJ2-1; 7 bases align to TRBD2. V dropped 0 bases and J dropped 7; count of bases not matched to a gene: 4. The CDR3 is 14 residues long. The germline gives CDR1 SGDLS, CDR2 YYNGEE.

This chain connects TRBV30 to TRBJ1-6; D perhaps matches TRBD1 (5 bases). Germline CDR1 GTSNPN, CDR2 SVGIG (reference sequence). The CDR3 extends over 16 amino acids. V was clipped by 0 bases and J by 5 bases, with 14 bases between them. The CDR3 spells CAWSVGRVLNNSPLHF. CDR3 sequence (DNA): TGTGCCTGGAGTGTAGGCAGGGTACTTAATAATTCACCCCTCCACTTT.

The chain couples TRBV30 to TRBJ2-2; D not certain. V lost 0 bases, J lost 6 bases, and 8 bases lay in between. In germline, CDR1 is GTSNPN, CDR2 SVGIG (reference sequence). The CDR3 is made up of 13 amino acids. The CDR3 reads CAWSVRLAGELFF. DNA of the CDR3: TGTGCCTGGAGTGTACGGTTGGCCGGGGAGCTGTTTTTT.

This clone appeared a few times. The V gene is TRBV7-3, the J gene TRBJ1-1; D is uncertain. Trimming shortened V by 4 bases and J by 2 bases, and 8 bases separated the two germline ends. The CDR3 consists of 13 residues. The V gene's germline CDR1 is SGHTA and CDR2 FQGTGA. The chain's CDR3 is CASSSGSNTEAFF. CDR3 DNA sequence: TGTGCCAGCAGCTCAGGCAGTAACACTGAAGCTTTCTTT.

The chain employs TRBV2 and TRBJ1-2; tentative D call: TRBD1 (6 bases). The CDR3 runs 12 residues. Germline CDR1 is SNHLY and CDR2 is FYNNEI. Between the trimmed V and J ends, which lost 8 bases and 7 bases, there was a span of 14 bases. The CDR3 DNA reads TGTGCCAGCGGCATCACAGGGTTTGGCTACACCTTC. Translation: CASGITGFGYTF.

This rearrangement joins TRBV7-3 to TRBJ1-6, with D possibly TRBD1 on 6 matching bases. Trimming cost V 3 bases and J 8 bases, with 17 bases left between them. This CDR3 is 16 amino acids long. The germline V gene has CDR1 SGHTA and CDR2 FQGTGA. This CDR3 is CASSLGPSGVDSPLHF. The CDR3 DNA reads TGTGCCAGCAGCTTGGGCCCGTCAGGGGTGGATTCACCCCTCCACTTT.

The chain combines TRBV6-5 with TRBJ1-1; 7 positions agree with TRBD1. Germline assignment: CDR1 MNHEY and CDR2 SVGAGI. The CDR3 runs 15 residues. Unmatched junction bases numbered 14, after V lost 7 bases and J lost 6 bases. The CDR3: CASTLGEWQGAEAFF. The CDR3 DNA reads TGTGCCAGCACCCTGGGCGAATGGCAGGGGGCTGAAGCTTTCTTT.

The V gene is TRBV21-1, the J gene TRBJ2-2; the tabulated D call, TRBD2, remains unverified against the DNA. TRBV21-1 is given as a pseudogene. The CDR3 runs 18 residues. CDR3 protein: CASSGGGTSGGNTGELFF. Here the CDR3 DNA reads TGTGCCAGCAGCGGCGGCGGGACTAGCGGGGGAAACACCGGGGAGCTGTTTTTT.

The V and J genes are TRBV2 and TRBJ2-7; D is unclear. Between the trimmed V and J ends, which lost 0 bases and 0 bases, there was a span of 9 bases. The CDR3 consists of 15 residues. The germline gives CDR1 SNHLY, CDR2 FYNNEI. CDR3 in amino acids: CASSEASTSSYEQYF. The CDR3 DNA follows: TGTGCCAGCAGTGAAGCTTCGACAAGCTCCTACGAGCAGTACTTC.